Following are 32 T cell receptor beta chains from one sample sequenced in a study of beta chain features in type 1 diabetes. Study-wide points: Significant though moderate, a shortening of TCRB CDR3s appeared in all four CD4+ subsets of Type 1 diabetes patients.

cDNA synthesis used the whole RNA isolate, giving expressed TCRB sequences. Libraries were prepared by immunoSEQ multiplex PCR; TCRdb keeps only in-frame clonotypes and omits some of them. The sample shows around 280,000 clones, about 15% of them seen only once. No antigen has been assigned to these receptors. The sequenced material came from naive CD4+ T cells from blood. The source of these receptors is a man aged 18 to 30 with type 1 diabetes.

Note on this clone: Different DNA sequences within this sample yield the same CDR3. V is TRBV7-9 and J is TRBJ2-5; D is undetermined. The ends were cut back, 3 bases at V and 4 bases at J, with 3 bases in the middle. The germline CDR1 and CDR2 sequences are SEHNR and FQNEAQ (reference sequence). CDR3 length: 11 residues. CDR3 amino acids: CASSFGETQYF. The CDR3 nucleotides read TGTGCCAGCAGCTTCGGAGAGACCCAGTACTTC.

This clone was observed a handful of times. DNA for the CDR3: TGTGCCAGCAGCGAGATGGGCCCCCACGAGCAGTACTTC. It is translated as CASSEMGPHEQYF. This sequence joins TRBV7-2 and TRBJ2-7; D remains ambiguous. The CDR3 runs to 13 residues. The V gene's germline CDR1 is SGHTA and CDR2 FQGNSA. Deletions cut 5 bases from V and 5 bases from J, with 13 bases between.

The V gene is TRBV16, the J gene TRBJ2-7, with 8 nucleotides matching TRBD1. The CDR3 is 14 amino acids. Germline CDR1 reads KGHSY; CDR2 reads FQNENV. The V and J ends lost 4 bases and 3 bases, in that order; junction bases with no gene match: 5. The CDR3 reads CASSPGGSVYEQYF. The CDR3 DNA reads TGTGCCAGCAGCCCAGGGGGCTCTGTCTACGAGCAGTACTTC.

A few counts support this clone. The CDR3 is CASSLVGGSYEQYF. The CDR3 DNA reads as TGTGCCAGCAGCTTAGTAGGGGGTTCCTACGAGCAGTACTTC. The chain links TRBV7-8 to TRBJ2-7, with a possible D match to TRBD1 (6 bases). Germline-derived CDR1 and CDR2 are SGHVS and FQNEAQ. Trimming removed 1 base from V and 1 base from J, with 8 bases in between. There are 14 residues in the CDR3.

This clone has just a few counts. This CDR3 is CASSPRNLAGVRNEQFF. The CDR3 nucleotides read TGTGCCAGCAGCCCCCGAAATCTAGCGGGAGTTCGGAATGAGCAGTTCTTC. V is TRBV7-2 and J is TRBJ2-1; the match to TRBD2 covers 10 bases. This CDR3 contains 17 residues. The ends lost 5 bases at V and 7 bases at J; junction bases unmatched: 14. Germline V lookup: CDR1 SGHTA, CDR2 FQGNSA.

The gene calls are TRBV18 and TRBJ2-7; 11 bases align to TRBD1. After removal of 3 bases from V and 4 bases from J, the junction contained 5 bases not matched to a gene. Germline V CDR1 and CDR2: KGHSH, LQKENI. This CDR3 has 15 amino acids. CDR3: CASSPTGTGGYEQYF. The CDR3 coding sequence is TGTGCCAGCTCACCCACCGGGACAGGGGGATACGAGCAGTACTTC.

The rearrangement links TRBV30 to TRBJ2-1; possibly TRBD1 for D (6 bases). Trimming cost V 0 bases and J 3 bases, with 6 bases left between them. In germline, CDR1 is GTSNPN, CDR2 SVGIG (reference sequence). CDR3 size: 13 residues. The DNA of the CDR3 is TGTGCCTGGAGTGTGGACAGCTACAATGAGCAGTTCTTC. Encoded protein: CAWSVDSYNEQFF.

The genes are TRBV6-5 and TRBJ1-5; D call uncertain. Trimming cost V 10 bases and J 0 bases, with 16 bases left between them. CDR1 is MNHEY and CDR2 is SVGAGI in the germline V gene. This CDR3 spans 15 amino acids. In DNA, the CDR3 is TGTGCCACGCAAAGGGAGTTTTATAGCAATCAGCCCCAGCATTTT. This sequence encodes CATQREFYSNQPQHF.

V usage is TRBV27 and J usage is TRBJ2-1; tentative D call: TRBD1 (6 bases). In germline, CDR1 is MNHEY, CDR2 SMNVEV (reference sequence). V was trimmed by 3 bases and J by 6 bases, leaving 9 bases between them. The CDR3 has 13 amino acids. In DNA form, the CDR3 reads TGTGCCAGCAGTTTTTTAGGGGGCAATGAGCAGTTCTTC. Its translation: CASSFLGGNEQFF.

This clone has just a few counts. CDR3 nucleotides: TGTGCCAGCGAGAAAGACAGGGACTATGGCTACACCTTC. It is translated as CASEKDRDYGYTF. J is TRBJ1-2 and V is TRBV28; 7 bases map to TRBD1. V trimming: 8 bases; J trimming: 3 bases; junction bases outside the gene matches: 6. The CDR3 extends over 13 amino acids. Germline V CDR1 and CDR2: MDHEN, SYDVKM.

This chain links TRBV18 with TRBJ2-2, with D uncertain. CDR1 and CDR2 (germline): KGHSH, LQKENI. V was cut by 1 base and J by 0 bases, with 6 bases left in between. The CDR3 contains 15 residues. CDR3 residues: CASSPRRPNTGELFF. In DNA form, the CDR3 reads TGTGCCAGCTCACCACGGCGGCCGAACACCGGGGAGCTGTTTTTT.

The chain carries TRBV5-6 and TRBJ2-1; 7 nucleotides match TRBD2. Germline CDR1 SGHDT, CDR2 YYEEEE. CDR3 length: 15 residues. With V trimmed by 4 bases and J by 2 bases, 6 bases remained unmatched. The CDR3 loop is CASSRTSGTYNEQFF. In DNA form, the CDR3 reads TGTGCCAGCAGCCGAACGAGCGGGACCTACAATGAGCAGTTCTTC.

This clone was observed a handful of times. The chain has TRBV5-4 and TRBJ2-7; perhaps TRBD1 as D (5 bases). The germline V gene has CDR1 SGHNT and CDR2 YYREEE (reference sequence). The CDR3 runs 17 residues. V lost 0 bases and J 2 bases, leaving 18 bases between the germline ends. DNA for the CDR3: TGTGCCAGCAGCTTGGCCAAGGGGTTCCCTCAGGCCTACGAGCAGTACTTC. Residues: CASSLAKGFPQAYEQYF.

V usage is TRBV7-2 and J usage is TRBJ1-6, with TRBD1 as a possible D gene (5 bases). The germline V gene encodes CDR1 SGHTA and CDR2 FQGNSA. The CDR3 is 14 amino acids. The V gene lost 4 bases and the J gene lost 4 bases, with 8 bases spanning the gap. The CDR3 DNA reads TGTGCCAGCAGCTACAGGCCGTATAATTCACCCCTCCACTTT. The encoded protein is CASSYRPYNSPLHF.

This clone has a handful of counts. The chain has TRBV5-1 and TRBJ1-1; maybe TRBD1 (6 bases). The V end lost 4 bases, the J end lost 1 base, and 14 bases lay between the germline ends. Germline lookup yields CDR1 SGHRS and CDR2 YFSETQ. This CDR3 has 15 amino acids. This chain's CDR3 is CASSPRGITNTEAFF. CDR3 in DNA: TGCGCCAGCAGCCCTAGGGGGATTACGAACACTGAAGCTTTCTTT.

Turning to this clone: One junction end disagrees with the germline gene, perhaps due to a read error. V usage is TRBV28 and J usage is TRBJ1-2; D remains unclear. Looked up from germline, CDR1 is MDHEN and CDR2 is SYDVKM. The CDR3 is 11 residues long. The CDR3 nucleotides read TGTGCCAGCAGTTTACCGCAAAATCAGGTTTTC. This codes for CASSLPQNQVF.

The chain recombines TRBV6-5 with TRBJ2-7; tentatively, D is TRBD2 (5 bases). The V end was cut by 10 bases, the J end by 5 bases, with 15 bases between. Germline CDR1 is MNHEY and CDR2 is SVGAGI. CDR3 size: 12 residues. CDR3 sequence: CATQTRVHEQYF. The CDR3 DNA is TGTGCCACCCAGACGAGGGTCCACGAGCAGTACTTC.

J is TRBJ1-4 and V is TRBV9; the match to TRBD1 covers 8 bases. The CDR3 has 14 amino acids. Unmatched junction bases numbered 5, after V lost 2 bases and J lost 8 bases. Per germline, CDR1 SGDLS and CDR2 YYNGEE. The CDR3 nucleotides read TGTGCCAGCAGCGTCGACAGGGGAGACGAAAAACTGTTTTTT. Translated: CASSVDRGDEKLFF.

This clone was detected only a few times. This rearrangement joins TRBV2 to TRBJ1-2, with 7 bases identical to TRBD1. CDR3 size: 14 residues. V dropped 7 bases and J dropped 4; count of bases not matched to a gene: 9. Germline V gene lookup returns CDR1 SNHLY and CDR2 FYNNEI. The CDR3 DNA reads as TGTGCCAGCACCGTGAGACAGGGCGGCTATGGCTACACCTTC. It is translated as CASTVRQGGYGYTF.

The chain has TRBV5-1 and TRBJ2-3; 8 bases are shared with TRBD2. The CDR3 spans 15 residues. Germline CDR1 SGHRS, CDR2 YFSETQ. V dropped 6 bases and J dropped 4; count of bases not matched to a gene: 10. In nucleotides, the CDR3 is TGCGCCAGCAACGAGGGACTAGTAGCTGCAGATACGCAGTATTTT. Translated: CASNEGLVAADTQYF.

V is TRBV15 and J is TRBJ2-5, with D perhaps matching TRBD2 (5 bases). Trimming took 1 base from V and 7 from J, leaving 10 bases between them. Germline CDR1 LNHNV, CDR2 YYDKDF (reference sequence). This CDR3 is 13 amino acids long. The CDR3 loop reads CATSRGLEGTQYF. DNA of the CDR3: TGTGCCACCAGCAGAGGCCTAGAGGGGACCCAGTACTTC.

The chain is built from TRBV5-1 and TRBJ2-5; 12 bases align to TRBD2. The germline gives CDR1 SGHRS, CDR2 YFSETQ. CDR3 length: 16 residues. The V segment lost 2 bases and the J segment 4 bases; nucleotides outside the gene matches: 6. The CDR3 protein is CASSFRLAGEGETQYF. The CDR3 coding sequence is TGCGCCAGCAGCTTTCGACTAGCGGGGGAGGGAGAGACCCAGTACTTC.

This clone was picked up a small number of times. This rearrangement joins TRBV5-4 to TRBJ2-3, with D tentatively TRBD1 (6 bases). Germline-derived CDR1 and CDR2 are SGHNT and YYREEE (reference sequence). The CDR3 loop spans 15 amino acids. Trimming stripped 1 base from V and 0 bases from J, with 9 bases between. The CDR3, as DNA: TGTGCCAGCAGCTTGACAGGGACCAGCACAGATACGCAGTATTTT. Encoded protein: CASSLTGTSTDTQYF.

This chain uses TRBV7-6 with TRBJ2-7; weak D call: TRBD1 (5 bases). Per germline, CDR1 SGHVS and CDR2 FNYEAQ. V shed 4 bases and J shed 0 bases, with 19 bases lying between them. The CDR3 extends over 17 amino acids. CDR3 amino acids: CASSWSSRVGSSYEQYF. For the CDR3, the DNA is TGTGCCAGCAGCTGGAGTTCCAGGGTAGGGTCCTCCTACGAGCAGTACTTC.

The CDR3 reads CAWNLGGTEAFF. CDR3 bases: TGTGCCTGGAATCTGGGGGGCACTGAAGCTTTCTTT. The gene calls are TRBV30 and TRBJ1-1; D is perhaps TRBD1 (5 bases). Trimming pared 4 bases from V and 4 bases from J, leaving 10 bases between. Germline CDR1 reads GTSNPN; CDR2 reads SVGIG (reference sequence). This CDR3 is built from 12 residues.

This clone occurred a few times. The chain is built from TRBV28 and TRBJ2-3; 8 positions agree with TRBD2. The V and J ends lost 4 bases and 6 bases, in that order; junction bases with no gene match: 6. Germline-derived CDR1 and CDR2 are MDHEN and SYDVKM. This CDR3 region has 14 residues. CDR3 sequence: CASSYREGRDTQYF. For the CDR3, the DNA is TGTGCCAGCAGTTACCGGGAGGGCCGGGATACGCAGTATTTT.

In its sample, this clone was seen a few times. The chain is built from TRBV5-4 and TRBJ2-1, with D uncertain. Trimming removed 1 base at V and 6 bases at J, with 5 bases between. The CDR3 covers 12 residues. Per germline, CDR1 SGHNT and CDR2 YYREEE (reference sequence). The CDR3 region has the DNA TGTGCCAGCAGCTTGTCCCTCAATGAGCAGTTCTTC. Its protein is CASSLSLNEQFF.

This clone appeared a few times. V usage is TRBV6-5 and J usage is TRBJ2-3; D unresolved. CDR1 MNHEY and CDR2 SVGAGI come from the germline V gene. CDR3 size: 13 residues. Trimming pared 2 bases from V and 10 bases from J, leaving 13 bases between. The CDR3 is CASSYRSRSPQYF. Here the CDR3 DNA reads TGTGCCAGCAGTTACCGGAGTAGAAGCCCGCAGTATTTT.

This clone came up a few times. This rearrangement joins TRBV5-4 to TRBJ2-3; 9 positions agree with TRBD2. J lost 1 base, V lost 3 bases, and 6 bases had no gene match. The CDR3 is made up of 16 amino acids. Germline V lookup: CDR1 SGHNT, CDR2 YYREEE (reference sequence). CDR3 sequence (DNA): TGTGCCAGCAGCTGGGACTTAGCGGGAGGCACAGATACGCAGTATTTT. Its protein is CASSWDLAGGTDTQYF.

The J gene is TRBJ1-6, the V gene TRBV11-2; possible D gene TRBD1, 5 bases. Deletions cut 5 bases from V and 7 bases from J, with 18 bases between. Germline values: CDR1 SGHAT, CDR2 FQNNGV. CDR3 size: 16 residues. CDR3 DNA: TGTGCCAGCAGCCCAACCGCTAACAGGCAGAATTCACCCCTCCACTTT. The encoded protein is CASSPTANRQNSPLHF.

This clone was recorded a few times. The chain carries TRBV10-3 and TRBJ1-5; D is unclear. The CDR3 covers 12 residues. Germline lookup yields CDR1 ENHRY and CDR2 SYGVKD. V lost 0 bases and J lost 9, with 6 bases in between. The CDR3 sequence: CAISESGGPQHF. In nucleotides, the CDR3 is TGTGCCATCAGTGAGTCCGGTGGGCCCCAGCATTTT.

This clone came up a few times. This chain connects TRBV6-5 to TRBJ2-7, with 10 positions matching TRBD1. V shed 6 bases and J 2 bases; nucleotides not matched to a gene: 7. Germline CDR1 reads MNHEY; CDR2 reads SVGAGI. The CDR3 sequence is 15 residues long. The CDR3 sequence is CASRTGTGEPYEQYF. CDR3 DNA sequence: TGTGCCAGCAGAACCGGGACAGGGGAACCCTACGAGCAGTACTTC.